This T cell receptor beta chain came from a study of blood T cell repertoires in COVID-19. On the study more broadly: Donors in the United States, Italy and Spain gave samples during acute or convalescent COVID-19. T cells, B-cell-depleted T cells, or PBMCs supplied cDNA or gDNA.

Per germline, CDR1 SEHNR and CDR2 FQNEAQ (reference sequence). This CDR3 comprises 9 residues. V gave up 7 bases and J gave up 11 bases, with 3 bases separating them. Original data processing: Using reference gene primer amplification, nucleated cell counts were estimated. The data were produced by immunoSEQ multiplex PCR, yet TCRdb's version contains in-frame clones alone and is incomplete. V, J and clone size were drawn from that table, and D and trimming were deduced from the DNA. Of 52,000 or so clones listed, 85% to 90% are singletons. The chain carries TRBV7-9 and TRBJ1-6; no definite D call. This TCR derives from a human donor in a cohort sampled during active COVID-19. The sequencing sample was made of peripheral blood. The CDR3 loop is CASNTPLHF. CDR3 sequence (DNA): TGTGCCAGCAATACACCCCTCCACTTT.